The 19 T cell receptor beta chains presented below share a single source sample, sequenced in a study of OX40 agonist ivuxolimab in advanced cancers. The method was immunoSEQ multiplex PCR; TCRdb's version includes in-frame clones alone and lacks a portion of them. Here the sample spans more than 50,000 clones, over 75% being singletons. The sample in question was CD4+ or CD8+ T cells sorted from blood, obtained in a trial of the OX40 agonist ivuxolimab. The receptors stem from an adult with an advanced solid tumor such as melanoma, head and neck, liver or kidney cancer.

The rearrangement joins TRBV5-5 to TRBJ2-7, with 11 bases matching TRBD2. Germline loops: CDR1 SGHKS, CDR2 YYEKEE (reference sequence). This CDR3 is 15 amino acids long. After removal of 4 bases from V and 3 bases from J, the junction contained 6 bases not matched to a gene. Written as DNA, the CDR3 is TGTGCCAGCAGCCCCGGGACTAGCGGCATCTACGAGCAGTACTTC. Translation: CASSPGTSGIYEQYF.

The chain links TRBV2 to TRBJ2-3; 8 nucleotides line up with TRBD1. This CDR3 spans 14 amino acids. J was trimmed by 0 bases and V by 7 bases; bases with no gene match: 3. Germline CDR1 and CDR2: SNHLY and FYNNEI. CDR3 coding DNA: TGTGCCAGCATGCGACAGGGGAGCACAGATACGCAGTATTTT. It is translated as CASMRQGSTDTQYF.

The rearrangement joins TRBV7-2 to TRBJ1-1; D is unresolved. Germline CDR1 and CDR2: SGHTA and FQGNSA. The CDR3 contains 15 residues. Trimming cost V 4 bases and J 1 base, with 13 bases left between them. The CDR3 DNA is TGTGCCAGCAGCTGGCAAGGGAGGTGGAACACTGAAGCTTTCTTT. Its protein is CASSWQGRWNTEAFF.

This chain joins TRBV6-1 and TRBJ1-6; D gene ambiguous. CDR1 and CDR2 from the germline V gene are MNHNS and SASEGT. Trimming cost V 8 bases and J 11 bases, with 16 bases left between them. The CDR3 spans 13 residues. The CDR3, as DNA: TGTGCCAGCTCAGAAACTGCAACGGCACCCCTCCACTTT. This codes for CASSETATAPLHF.

The rearrangement links TRBV6-5 to TRBJ1-4, with a possible D match to TRBD1 (5 bases). CDR3 size: 15 residues. Trimming shortened V by 5 bases and J by 5 bases, and 15 bases separated the two germline ends. The germline gives CDR1 MNHEY, CDR2 SVGAGI. The chain's CDR3 is CASSPRADPNEKLFF. For the CDR3, the DNA is TGTGCCAGCAGTCCCAGGGCGGACCCAAATGAAAAACTGTTTTTT.

The rearrangement uses TRBV18 and TRBJ2-1; tentative D call: TRBD2 (6 bases). The germline gives CDR1 KGHSH, CDR2 LQKENI. This CDR3 has 15 residues. Trimming stripped 3 bases from V and 2 bases from J, with 11 bases between. CDR3 region: CASSPLALAYNEQFF. CDR3 DNA sequence: TGTGCCAGCTCACCCCTAGCGCTGGCCTACAATGAGCAGTTCTTC.

This clone was detected a few times. CDR3 sequence (DNA): TGTGCCAGCAGCCAAGGTACAGGAAACTATGGCTACACCTTC. Translation gives CASSQGTGNYGYTF. The chain couples TRBV14 to TRBJ1-2; D is perhaps TRBD1 (5 bases). Trimming removed 1 base at V and 2 bases at J, with 8 bases between. Germline V gene lookup returns CDR1 SGHDN and CDR2 FVKESK. This CDR3 is 14 amino acids long.

There are a few counts of this clone. The rearrangement joins TRBV19 to TRBJ2-1; D ambiguous. CDR3 length: 14 amino acids. V was trimmed by 3 bases and J by 6 bases, leaving 12 bases between them. Per the germline V gene, CDR1 is LNHDA and CDR2 is SQIVND (reference sequence). The CDR3: CASSIRVGRNEQFF. The CDR3 bases are TGTGCCAGTAGTATTAGGGTGGGCCGCAATGAGCAGTTCTTC.

This chain joins TRBV6-5 and TRBJ2-7; possible D gene TRBD2, 6 bases. Trimming removed 5 bases from V and 0 bases from J, with 11 bases in between. This CDR3 spans 14 amino acids. Germline V gene lookup returns CDR1 MNHEY and CDR2 SVGAGI. Here the CDR3 DNA reads TGTGCCAGCAGTCCGGGACTTCCCTCCTACGAGCAGTACTTC. Translated, it gives CASSPGLPSYEQYF.

CDR3 sequence: CASSLLRGGETQYF. The CDR3 bases are TGTGCCAGCAGCCTCCTGCGGGGGGGGGAGACCCAGTACTTC. This chain connects TRBV7-2 to TRBJ2-5, with TRBD2 identical over 9 bases. The CDR3 length is 14 residues. Per germline, CDR1 SGHTA and CDR2 FQGNSA. J lost 5 bases, V lost 5 bases, and 6 bases had no gene match. Complete variable domain (other parts from reference TRBV7-2 and TRBJ2-5): GAGVSQSPSNKVTEKGKDVELRCDPISGHTALYWYRQSLGQGLEFLIYFQGNSAPDKSGLPSDRFSAERTGGSVSTLTIQRTQQEDSAVYLCASSLLRGGETQYFGPGTRLLVL.

This chain joins TRBV4-1 and TRBJ1-2; D is uncertain. The V gene's germline CDR1 is MGHRA and CDR2 YSYEKL. This CDR3 has 15 amino acids. V was trimmed by 0 bases and J by 2 bases, leaving 10 bases between them. The CDR3: CASSQDAPRNYGYTF. The CDR3 nucleotides are TGCGCCAGCAGCCAAGATGCCCCAAGAAACTATGGCTACACCTTC.

The chain has TRBV6-1 and TRBJ1-4; no clear D. The V end lost 4 bases, the J end lost 8 bases, and 11 bases lay between the germline ends. The CDR3 contains 13 residues. Per germline, CDR1 MNHNS and CDR2 SASEGT. The CDR3 nucleotides read TGTGCCAGCAGTGTTTACCCCGAGGAAAAACTGTTTTTT. It specifies CASSVYPEEKLFF.

The chain employs TRBV2 and TRBJ2-2; the D gene could be TRBD1 or TRBD2 (6 bases each). V lost 4 bases and J lost 0, with 9 bases in between. Germline CDR1 reads SNHLY; CDR2 reads FYNNEI. The CDR3 has 15 amino acids. CDR3 bases: TGTGCCAGCAGTGGGGGGGCGACGAACACCGGGGAGCTGTTTTTT. It encodes CASSGGATNTGELFF.

The gene calls are TRBV9 and TRBJ2-1, with D maybe TRBD2 (5 bases). The CDR3 consists of 14 residues. CDR1 is SGDLS, CDR2 YYNGEE, per germline. Trimming took 1 base from V and 8 from J, leaving 13 bases between them. The CDR3 DNA is TGTGCCAGCAGCGTAAGTGACTATGCCGATGAGCAGTTCTTC. Translated: CASSVSDYADEQFF.

The chain joins TRBV18 to TRBJ1-2; no firm D call. CDR3 size: 12 residues. Germline CDR1 reads KGHSH; CDR2 reads LQKENI. V gave up 3 bases and J gave up 3 bases, with 5 bases separating them. CDR3 nucleotide sequence: TGTGCCAGCTCACCTAGGGACTATGGCTACACCTTC. Encoded protein: CASSPRDYGYTF.

The rearrangement uses TRBV11-1 and TRBJ2-1; tentatively, D is TRBD2 (6 bases). The CDR3 is made up of 15 amino acids. With 1 base removed from V and 8 bases from J, the gap between germline ends came to 15 bases. Germline CDR1 SGHAT, CDR2 FQDESV (reference sequence). CDR3 protein: CASSLGSGFNDEQFF. The CDR3 bases are TGTGCCAGCAGCTTAGGCAGCGGGTTTAACGATGAGCAGTTCTTC.

The chain has TRBV7-9 and TRBJ1-4; 8 bases match TRBD1. The V gene end was trimmed by 4 bases and the J gene end by 0 bases; junction bases not matched to a gene: 1. This CDR3 spans 15 amino acids. CDR1 is SEHNR and CDR2 is FQNEAQ in the germline V gene (reference sequence). CDR3 sequence: CASSSQGATNEKLFF. As DNA, the CDR3 is TGTGCCAGCAGCTCACAGGGGGCAACTAATGAAAAACTGTTTTTT. Variable domain in full (rest from reference TRBV7-9 and TRBJ1-4): DTGVSQNPRHKITKRGQNVTFRCDPISEHNRLYWYRQTLGQGPEFLTYFQNEAQLEKSRLLSDRFSAERPKGSFSTLEIQRTEQGDSAMYLCASSSQGATNEKLFFGSGTQLSVL.

The chain uses TRBV7-2 and TRBJ1-5; D ambiguous. The CDR3 has 15 residues. Trimming took off 1 base at V and 3 bases at J, with 10 bases between the two ends. CDR1 and CDR2 (germline): SGHTA, FQGNSA. The CDR3 DNA sequence: TGTGCCAGCAGCTTAGGGCCGGAGTCCAATCAGCCCCAGCATTTT. Its translation: CASSLGPESNQPQHF. The full variable domain, completed using reference TRBV7-2 and TRBJ1-5, is GAGVSQSPSNKVTEKGKDVELRCDPISGHTALYWYRQSLGQGLEFLIYFQGNSAPDKSGLPSDRFSAERTGGSVSTLTIQRTQQEDSAVYLCASSLGPESNQPQHFGDGTRLSIL.

V is TRBV9 and J is TRBJ2-5; 8 nucleotides match TRBD2. Germline CDR1 SGDLS, CDR2 YYNGEE. V trimming: 0 bases; J trimming: 4 bases; junction bases outside the gene matches: 5. This CDR3 comprises 15 residues. CDR3 bases: TGTGCCAGCAGCGTAGCGGGGGGGCGCCGAGAGACCCAGTACTTC. Translating gives CASSVAGGRRETQYF.